This T cell receptor beta chain was sequenced for a study of radiation and T cells in renal cell carcinoma. The ends lost 6 bases at V and 5 bases at J; junction bases unmatched: 15. This CDR3 has 17 amino acids. CDR1 is LNHDA, CDR2 SQIVND, per germline (reference sequence). In regard to this clone: Its specificity is unknown.

Measured with immunoSEQ multiplex PCR; TCRdb has only the in-frame clones, and not every one. The table includes about 130,000 clones, 70% to 90% detected once. Regarding the study as a whole: Without pretreatment biopsies, baseline tumor clonotype presence was undetermined.

As to time point: blood 2 weeks post-SBRT. Treatment defined: 15 Gy SBRT to primary tumor, nephrectomy 4 weeks later. This specimen was blood, taken from a patient whose treatment included radiotherapy and nephrectomy. This TCR derives from a woman between 65 and 79 years old with renal cell carcinoma. V and J are TRBV19 and TRBJ2-7; 11 bases map to TRBD2. The CDR3 DNA follows: TGTGCCAGTAGGAATCTCAGGACTAGCGGGCTTGGGGACGAGCAGTACTTC. It codes for CASRNLRTSGLGDEQYF.